Listed below are T cell receptor beta chains from one sample, sequenced in a study of cytomegalovirus exposure and HLA in healthy donors. Repertoires were generated with immunoSEQ multiplex PCR, while TCRdb's copy carries only in-frame clones and drops some. This table holds 70,000 to 90,000 clones, around 80% found once. Material: PBMCs. The receptors originated from a middle-aged man in good health and CMV-seronegative. The CDR3 runs from the conserved cysteine through the conserved F or W. A D gene is named only where the DNA matches it firmly. For some rows the clone size is stated as once, few or many, or as a class when expanded; others skip it.

d_gene: -
v_gene: TRBV5-7
j_gene: TRBJ1-1
abundance: -
CDR3nt: TGTGCCAGCAGCCTAGATTTTACAAAGGGGGAAAGGAAGGTAACTGAAGCTTTCTTT
CDR3aa: CASSLDFTKGERKVTEAFF

d_gene: TRBD1
v_gene: TRBV7-9
j_gene: TRBJ2-3
abundance: -
CDR3nt: TGTGCCAGCAGCGGGGCGCCACAGGGGACGGATACGCAGTATTTT
CDR3aa: CASSGAPQGTDTQYF

d_gene: -
v_gene: TRBV5-1
j_gene: TRBJ2-5
abundance: -
CDR3nt: TGCGCCAGCAGCTTGGCCTTATCGGGGAAGGCGGCTGGAGAGACCCAGTACTTC
CDR3aa: CASSLALSGKAAGETQYF

d_gene: TRBD1
v_gene: TRBV9
j_gene: TRBJ2-3
abundance: -
CDR3nt: TGTGCCAGCAGCGCGTACAGGGGAGCGACAGATACGCAGTATTTT
CDR3aa: CASSAYRGATDTQYF

d_gene: -
v_gene: TRBV5-1
j_gene: TRBJ1-2
abundance: -
CDR3nt: TGCGCCAGCAGCCCGGACAGCAACTATGGCTACACCTTC
CDR3aa: CASSPDSNYGYTF

d_gene: -
v_gene: TRBV10-2
j_gene: TRBJ1-1
abundance: -
CDR3nt: TGCGCCAGCAGTGAGTCGAACTGGGGGGGAACTGAAGCTTTCTTT
CDR3aa: CASSESNWGGTEAFF

d_gene: -
v_gene: TRBV5-1
j_gene: TRBJ2-1
abundance: -
CDR3nt: TGCGCCAGCAGCTCAAATCCCAGCTCCTACAATGAGCAGTTCTTC
CDR3aa: CASSSNPSSYNEQFF

d_gene: -
v_gene: TRBV7-9
j_gene: TRBJ1-1
abundance: -
CDR3nt: TGTGCCAGCAGCTTAGTCACAGAGAACACTGAAGCTTTCTTT
CDR3aa: CASSLVTENTEAFF

d_gene: -
v_gene: TRBV2
j_gene: TRBJ2-2
abundance: once
CDR3nt: TGTGCCAGCAGTGGTGAGGGCCTCAACACCGGGGAGCTGTTTTTT
CDR3aa: CASSGEGLNTGELFF

d_gene: TRBD1
v_gene: TRBV14
j_gene: TRBJ2-7
abundance: -
CDR3nt: TGTGCCAGCAGCCAAGATCAAGTAAGACAGGGTGGCTACGAGCAGTACTTC
CDR3aa: CASSQDQVRQGGYEQYF

d_gene: TRBD2
v_gene: TRBV7-2
j_gene: TRBJ2-7
abundance: -
CDR3nt: TGTGCCAGCAGCCGAAGCGGGAGGGCCCTCAACGAGCAGTACTTC
CDR3aa: CASSRSGRALNEQYF

d_gene: TRBD1
v_gene: TRBV5-1
j_gene: TRBJ2-2
abundance: once
CDR3nt: TGCGCCAGCAGCTCCGGACAGGGTGAGGGCGGGGAGCTGTTTTTT
CDR3aa: CASSSGQGEGGELFF

d_gene: TRBD1
v_gene: TRBV4-2
j_gene: TRBJ2-7
abundance: -
CDR3nt: TGTGCCAGCAGCCAAGGGCCGACAGGGGGCATTTACGAGCAGTACTTC
CDR3aa: CASSQGPTGGIYEQYF

d_gene: TRBD1
v_gene: TRBV2
j_gene: TRBJ1-4
abundance: -
CDR3nt: TGTGCCAGCAGTGAAGGCAGGGGGCGAGGAGAAAAACTGTTTTTT
CDR3aa: CASSEGRGRGEKLFF

d_gene: -
v_gene: TRBV2
j_gene: TRBJ1-4
abundance: -
CDR3nt: TGTGCCAGCATCACTACGCCCGGACAGTATAATGAAAAACTGTTTTTT
CDR3aa: CASITTPGQYNEKLFF

d_gene: TRBD2
v_gene: TRBV28
j_gene: TRBJ2-3
abundance: once
CDR3nt: TGTGCCAGCAGTTTACCCATTGGCGGGAGGGAAACAGATACGCAGTATTTT
CDR3aa: CASSLPIGGRETDTQYF

d_gene: -
v_gene: TRBV28
j_gene: TRBJ2-7
abundance: -
CDR3nt: TGTGCCAGCAGTCATATACAGGGAAACTACGAGCAGTACTTC
CDR3aa: CASSHIQGNYEQYF

d_gene: TRBD1
v_gene: TRBV30
j_gene: TRBJ1-4
abundance: -
CDR3nt: TGTGCCTGGACGGGACAGGCCTATGAAAAACTGTTTTTT
CDR3aa: CAWTGQAYEKLFF

d_gene: -
v_gene: TRBV30
j_gene: TRBJ2-3
abundance: -
CDR3nt: TGTGCCTGGAGTTTAGAAAGCACAGATACGCAGTATTTT
CDR3aa: CAWSLESTDTQYF

d_gene: -
v_gene: TRBV19
j_gene: TRBJ1-5
abundance: few
CDR3nt: TGTGCCAGTAGTACCACCACAGGGTCGTTTAGTCAGCCCCAGCATTTT
CDR3aa: CASSTTTGSFSQPQHF

d_gene: -
v_gene: TRBV25-1
j_gene: TRBJ1-1
abundance: once
CDR3nt: TGTGCCAGCAGTGAATACGGCCCGGGTTTAATCACTGAAGCTTTCTTT
CDR3aa: CASSEYGPGLITEAFF

d_gene: TRBD2
v_gene: TRBV5-1
j_gene: TRBJ2-1
abundance: -
CDR3nt: TGCGCCAGCAGCCCCGTCGGGGGGAGTAATGAGCAGTTCTTC
CDR3aa: CASSPVGGSNEQFF